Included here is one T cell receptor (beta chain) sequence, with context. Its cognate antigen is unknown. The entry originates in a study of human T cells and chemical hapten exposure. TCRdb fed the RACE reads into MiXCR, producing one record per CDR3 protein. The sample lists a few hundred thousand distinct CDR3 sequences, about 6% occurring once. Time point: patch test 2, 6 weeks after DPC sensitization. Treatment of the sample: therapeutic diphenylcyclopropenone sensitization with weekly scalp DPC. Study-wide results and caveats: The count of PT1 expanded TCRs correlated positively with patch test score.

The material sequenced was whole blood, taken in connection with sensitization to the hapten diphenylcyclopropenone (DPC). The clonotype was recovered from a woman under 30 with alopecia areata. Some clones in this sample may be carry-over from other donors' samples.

The CDR3 DNA sequence: TGCGCCAGCACTTTGCGGGGGCCCAGCACAGATACGCAGTATTTT. Translating gives CASTLRGPSTDTQYF. The chain employs TRBV5-1 and TRBJ2-3; possibly TRBD2 for D (7 bases). Germline V gene sequence: CDR1 SGHRS, CDR2 YFSETQ. V lost 6 bases and J 0 bases, leaving 14 bases between the germline ends. The CDR3 runs to 15 residues. The variable domain in full, completed from reference TRBV5-1 and TRBJ2-3, reads KAGVTQTPRYLIKTRGQQVTLSCSPISGHRSVSWYQQTPGQGLQFLFEYFSETQRNKGNFPGRFSGRQFSNSRSEMNVSTLELGDSALYLCASTLRGPSTDTQYFGPGTRLTVL.